These 7 T cell receptor beta chains were sequenced from one sample in a study of shared clonotypes between healthy human individuals. The table came from immunoSEQ multiplex PCR; TCRdb's copy has only in-frame clones and leaves some out. Among around 1,900,000 clones, about 93% were seen once, and the ten largest hold around 1.8%. CD45RO-negative, CCR7-positively selected cells formed the naive CD8 fraction, excluding terminally differentiated effector memory CD45RA+ cells. Material: naive CD8+ T cells from PBMCs. These receptors all stem from a man between 18 and 35 years old in good health. Some clones in this sample may be carry-over from other donors' samples.

The genes are TRBV30 and TRBJ1-5; no reliable D call. Germline V gives CDR1 GTSNPN, CDR2 SVGIG (reference sequence). The germline V and J ends were trimmed by 0 bases and 0 bases, with 6 bases remaining between them. The CDR3 sequence is 14 residues long. CDR3 amino acids: CAWSVGASNQPQHF. The CDR3, as DNA: TGTGCCTGGAGTGTTGGAGCTAGCAATCAGCCCCAGCATTTT.

The chain has TRBV9 and TRBJ2-1; TRBD1 might be the D (7 bases). The CDR3 spans 16 residues. Trimming removed 3 bases from V and 6 bases from J, with 19 bases in between. Germline CDR1 is SGDLS and CDR2 is YYNGEE. In nucleotides, the CDR3 is TGTGCCAGCAGCGCCCGATGGGGGGCAGGGGGCAATGAGCAGTTCTTC. It encodes CASSARWGAGGNEQFF.

The chain combines TRBV4-3 with TRBJ2-1, with 14 positions matching TRBD2. V gave up 2 bases and J gave up 9 bases; unmatched junction bases: 9. The germline V gene encodes CDR1 LGHNA and CDR2 YSLEER. The CDR3 consists of 17 residues. The CDR3 DNA sequence: TGCGCCAGCAGCCAACTTACGACTAGCGGGAGGGGGGGTGAGCAGTTCTTC. Translating it yields CASSQLTTSGRGGEQFF.

The rearrangement uses TRBV10-1 and TRBJ1-4, with TRBD1 as a possible D gene (6 bases). The CDR3 contains 16 residues. In germline, CDR1 is WNHNN, CDR2 SYGVQD (reference sequence). Trimming removed 6 bases at V and 7 bases at J, with 21 bases between. The CDR3 region is CASSDGLGGIFEKLFF. The CDR3 DNA sequence: TGCGCCAGCAGCGATGGACTGGGGGGCATTTTTGAAAAACTGTTTTTT.

The table lists this clone with a few counts. V is TRBV4-2 and J is TRBJ1-5; D is uncertain. Germline lookup yields CDR1 LGHNA and CDR2 YNFKEQ. CDR3 length: 13 amino acids. Trimming left V 0 bases short and J 6 bases short, with 6 bases between. CDR3 loop: CASSQDGFQPQHF. The CDR3 coding sequence is TGTGCCAGCAGCCAAGATGGGTTTCAGCCCCAGCATTTT.

The J gene is TRBJ2-5, the V gene TRBV18, with D possibly being TRBD2 (6 bases). This CDR3 is 13 amino acids long. V was pared by 6 bases and J by 3 bases, with 11 bases between. The V gene's germline CDR1 is KGHSH and CDR2 LQKENI. The CDR3 reads CASSQTGEETQYF. The CDR3 bases are TGTGCCAGCTCGCAAACGGGGGAAGAGACCCAGTACTTC.

This CDR3 is CASRRQRARGNTIYF. CDR3 coding DNA: TGTGCCAGCAGACGCCAGCGGGCGCGTGGAAACACCATATATTTT. This chain connects TRBV6-5 to TRBJ1-3; D uncertain. V lost 6 bases and J lost 3, with 15 bases in between. Germline V lookup: CDR1 MNHEY, CDR2 SVGAGI. This CDR3 region has 15 residues.